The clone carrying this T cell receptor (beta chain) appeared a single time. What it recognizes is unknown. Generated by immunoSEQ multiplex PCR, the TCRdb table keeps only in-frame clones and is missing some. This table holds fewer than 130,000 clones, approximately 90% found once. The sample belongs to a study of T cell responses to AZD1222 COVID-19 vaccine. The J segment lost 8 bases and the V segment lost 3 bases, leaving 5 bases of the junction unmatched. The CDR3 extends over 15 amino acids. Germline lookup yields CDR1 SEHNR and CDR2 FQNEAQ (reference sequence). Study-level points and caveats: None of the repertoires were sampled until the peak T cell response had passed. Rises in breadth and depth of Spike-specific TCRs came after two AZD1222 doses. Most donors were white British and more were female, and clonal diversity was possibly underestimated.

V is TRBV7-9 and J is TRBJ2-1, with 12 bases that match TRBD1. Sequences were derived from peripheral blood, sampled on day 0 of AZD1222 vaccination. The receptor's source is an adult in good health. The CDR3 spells CASSLGQGAHDEQFF. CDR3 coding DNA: TGTGCCAGCAGCTTGGGACAGGGGGCCCACGATGAGCAGTTCTTC. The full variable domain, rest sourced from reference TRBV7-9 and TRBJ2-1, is DTGVSQNPRHKITKRGQNVTFRCDPISEHNRLYWYRQTLGQGPEFLTYFQNEAQLEKSRLLSDRFSAERPKGSFSTLEIQRTEQGDSAMYLCASSLGQGAHDEQFFGPGTRLTVL.